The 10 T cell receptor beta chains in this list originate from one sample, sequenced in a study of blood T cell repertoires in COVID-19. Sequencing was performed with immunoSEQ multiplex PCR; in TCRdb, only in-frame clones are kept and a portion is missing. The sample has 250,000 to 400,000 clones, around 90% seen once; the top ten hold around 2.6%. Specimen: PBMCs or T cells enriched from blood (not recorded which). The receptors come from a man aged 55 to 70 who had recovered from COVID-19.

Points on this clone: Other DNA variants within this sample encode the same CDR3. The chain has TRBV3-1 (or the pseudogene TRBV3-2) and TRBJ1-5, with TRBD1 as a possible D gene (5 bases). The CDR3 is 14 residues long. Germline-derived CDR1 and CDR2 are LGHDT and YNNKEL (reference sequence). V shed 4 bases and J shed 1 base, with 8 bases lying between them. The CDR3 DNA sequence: TGTGCCAGCAGCCTTAGACAGAGCAATCAGCCCCAGCATTTT. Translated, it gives CASSLRQSNQPQHF.

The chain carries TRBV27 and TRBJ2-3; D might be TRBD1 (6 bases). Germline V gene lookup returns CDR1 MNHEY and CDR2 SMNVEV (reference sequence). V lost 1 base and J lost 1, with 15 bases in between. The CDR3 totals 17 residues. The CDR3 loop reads CASSLYAEQGRTDTQYF. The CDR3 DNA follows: TGTGCCAGCAGTTTATACGCTGAACAGGGTCGCACAGATACGCAGTATTTT.

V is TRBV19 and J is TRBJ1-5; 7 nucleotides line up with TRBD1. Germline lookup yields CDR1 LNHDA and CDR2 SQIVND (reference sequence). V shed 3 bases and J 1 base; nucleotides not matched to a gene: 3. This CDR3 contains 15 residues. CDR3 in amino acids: CASSMTGSSNQPQHF. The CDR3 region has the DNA TGTGCCAGTAGTATGACAGGGTCGAGCAATCAGCCCCAGCATTTT.

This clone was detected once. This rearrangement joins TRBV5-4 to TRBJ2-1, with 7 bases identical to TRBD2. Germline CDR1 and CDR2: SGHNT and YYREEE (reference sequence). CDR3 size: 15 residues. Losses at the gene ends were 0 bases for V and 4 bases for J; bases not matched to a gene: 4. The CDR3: CASSLVGGIYNEQFF. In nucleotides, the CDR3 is TGTGCCAGCAGCTTGGTGGGGGGGATTTACAATGAGCAGTTCTTC.

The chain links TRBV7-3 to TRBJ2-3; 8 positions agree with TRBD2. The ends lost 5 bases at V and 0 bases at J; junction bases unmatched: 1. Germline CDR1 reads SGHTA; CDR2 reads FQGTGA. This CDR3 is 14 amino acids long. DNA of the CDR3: TGTGCCAGCAGCGTAGCGGGGAGCACAGATACGCAGTATTTT. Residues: CASSVAGSTDTQYF.

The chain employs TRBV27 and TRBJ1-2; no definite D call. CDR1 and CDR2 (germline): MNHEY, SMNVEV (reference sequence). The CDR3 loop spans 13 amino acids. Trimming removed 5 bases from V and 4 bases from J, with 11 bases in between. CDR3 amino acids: CASSPNYGYGYTF. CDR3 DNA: TGTGCCAGCAGTCCAAACTATGGCTATGGCTACACCTTC.

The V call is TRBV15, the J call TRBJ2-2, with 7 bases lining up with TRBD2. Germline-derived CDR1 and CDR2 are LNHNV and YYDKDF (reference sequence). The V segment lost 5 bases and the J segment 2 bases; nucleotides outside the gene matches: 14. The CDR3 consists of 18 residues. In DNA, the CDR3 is TGTGCCACCAGCTCCGGAGCGGGGAAAGGAGCTAACACCGGGGAGCTGTTTTTT. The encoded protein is CATSSGAGKGANTGELFF.

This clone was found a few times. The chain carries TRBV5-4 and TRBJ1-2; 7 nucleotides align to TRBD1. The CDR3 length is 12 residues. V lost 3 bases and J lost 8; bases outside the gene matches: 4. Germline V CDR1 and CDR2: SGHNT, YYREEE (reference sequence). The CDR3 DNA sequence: TGTGCCAGCAGCTACCGGACAGGCGGCTACACCTTC. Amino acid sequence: CASSYRTGGYTF.

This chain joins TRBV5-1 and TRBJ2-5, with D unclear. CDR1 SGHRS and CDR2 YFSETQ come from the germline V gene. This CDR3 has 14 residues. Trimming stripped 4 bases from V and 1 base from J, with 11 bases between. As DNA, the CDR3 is TGCGCCAGCAGCACCGAGAACGCCCAAGAGACCCAGTACTTC. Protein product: CASSTENAQETQYF.

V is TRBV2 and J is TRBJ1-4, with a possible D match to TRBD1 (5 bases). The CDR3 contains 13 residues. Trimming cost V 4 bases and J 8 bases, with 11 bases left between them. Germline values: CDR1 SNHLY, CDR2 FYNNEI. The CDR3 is CASSARVDEKLFF. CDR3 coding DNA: TGTGCCAGCAGTGCCAGGGTGGACGAAAAACTGTTTTTT. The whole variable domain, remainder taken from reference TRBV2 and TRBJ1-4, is EPEVTQTPSHQVTQMGQEVILRCVPISNHLYFYWYRQILGQKVEFLVSFYNNEISEKSEIFDDQFSVERPDGSNFTLKIRSTKLEDSAMYFCASSARVDEKLFFGSGTQLSVL.